The rows below give T cell receptor beta chains drawn from one sample of a study of T cells in severe cutaneous drug reactions. Reanalyzing the multiplex PCR reads, TCRdb keeps one entry per CDR3 protein, without DNA. Here the sample table reports tens of thousands of distinct CDR3 sequences. The sample was PBMCs. The receptors derive from a human donor with toxic epidermal necrolysis, a severe cutaneous drug reaction. The CDR3 runs from the conserved cysteine through the conserved F or W. The size of a clone is reported for some rows only, either as once, few or many, or as a class for expanded clones.

V gene: TRBV7-9; clone size: NA; J gene: TRBJ2-7; CDR3 protein: CASSWTRGSEQYF
V gene: TRBV9; clone size: NA; J gene: TRBJ2-3; CDR3 protein: CASSVTQGPYTDTQYF
V gene: TRBV29-1; clone size: NA; J gene: TRBJ1-2; CDR3 protein: CSVPGQSALGYTF
V gene: TRBV14; clone size: NA; J gene: TRBJ1-2; CDR3 protein: CASSRTIANYGYTF
V gene: TRBV15; clone size: NA; J gene: TRBJ1-1; CDR3 protein: CATSRRDSEAFF
V gene: TRBV4-1; clone size: NA; J gene: TRBJ1-2; CDR3 protein: CASSRGDRVDYGYTF
V gene: TRBV9; clone size: medium-sized; J gene: TRBJ2-3; CDR3 protein: CASSVTSGTDTQYF
V gene: TRBV28; clone size: NA; J gene: TRBJ2-7; CDR3 protein: CASSLASPGVNYEQYF
V gene: TRBV19; clone size: NA; J gene: TRBJ2-1; CDR3 protein: CASSIWFGPSSYNEQFF
V gene: TRBV7-2; clone size: NA; J gene: TRBJ2-7; CDR3 protein: CASSLAGGSSAYEQYF
V gene: TRBV7-2; clone size: NA; J gene: TRBJ2-7; CDR3 protein: CASSLGRAAEQYF
V gene: TRBV6-5; clone size: medium-sized; J gene: TRBJ2-1; CDR3 protein: CASSYIPGHEQFF
V gene: TRBV10-3; clone size: NA; J gene: TRBJ2-7; CDR3 protein: CAIKGGRQASYEQYF
V gene: TRBV5-4; clone size: NA; J gene: TRBJ1-6; CDR3 protein: CASSFRGGRSPLHF
V gene: TRBV19; clone size: NA; J gene: TRBJ1-5; CDR3 protein: CASTFTRANQPQHF
V gene: TRBV12-3/TRBV12-4; clone size: NA; J gene: TRBJ2-7; CDR3 protein: CASSLTGPVGYEQYF
V gene: TRBV7-2; clone size: NA; J gene: TRBJ2-1; CDR3 protein: CASSFVGGGPVNEQFF
V gene: TRBV12-3/TRBV12-4; clone size: NA; J gene: TRBJ2-1; CDR3 protein: CASSKLETHEQFF
V gene: TRBV4-3; clone size: NA; J gene: TRBJ2-1; CDR3 protein: CASSQKPGTGEPYNEQFF
V gene: TRBV29-1; clone size: NA; J gene: TRBJ1-1; CDR3 protein: CSVGQNTEAFF
V gene: TRBV28; clone size: NA; J gene: TRBJ1-3; CDR3 protein: CASVPSGNTIYF
V gene: TRBV12-3/TRBV12-4; clone size: NA; J gene: TRBJ1-3; CDR3 protein: CASGLGNTIYF
V gene: TRBV2; clone size: NA; J gene: TRBJ2-5; CDR3 protein: CASNPTGRTQYF
V gene: TRBV28; clone size: NA; J gene: TRBJ1-5; CDR3 protein: CASSLESISNQPQHF
V gene: TRBV9; clone size: medium-sized; J gene: TRBJ2-5; CDR3 protein: CASSTRPKETQYF
V gene: TRBV12-3/TRBV12-4; clone size: NA; J gene: TRBJ2-1; CDR3 protein: CASIRTSGRLEQFF
V gene: TRBV5-1; clone size: NA; J gene: TRBJ2-7; CDR3 protein: CASSPLSGGGKSYEQYF
V gene: TRBV7-6; clone size: NA; J gene: TRBJ2-7; CDR3 protein: CASSLLGAGEQYF
V gene: TRBV19; clone size: NA; J gene: TRBJ1-2; CDR3 protein: CASSWIPPNGYTF
V gene: TRBV25-1; clone size: NA; J gene: TRBJ1-2; CDR3 protein: CASSEWDSYGYTF
V gene: TRBV27; clone size: NA; J gene: TRBJ1-1; CDR3 protein: CASRITKMNTEAFF
V gene: TRBV10-3; clone size: NA; J gene: TRBJ1-3; CDR3 protein: CAISEQDRDRNTIYF
V gene: TRBV20-1; clone size: NA; J gene: TRBJ1-1; CDR3 protein: CSANRGLNTEAFF
V gene: TRBV4-3; clone size: NA; J gene: TRBJ1-6; CDR3 protein: CASSQDPTGGNSPLHF
V gene: TRBV5-1; clone size: NA; J gene: TRBJ2-7; CDR3 protein: CASSFGEGPSHEQYF
V gene: TRBV6-2/TRBV6-3; clone size: medium-sized; J gene: TRBJ1-1; CDR3 protein: CASTLGTGGTEAFF
V gene: TRBV9; clone size: medium-sized; J gene: TRBJ2-1; CDR3 protein: CASSVSGRASEQFF
V gene: TRBV29-1; clone size: NA; J gene: TRBJ2-7; CDR3 protein: CSVEKPTGTYEQYF
V gene: TRBV29-1; clone size: NA; J gene: TRBJ2-7; CDR3 protein: CSARDSALTYEQYF
V gene: TRBV30; clone size: medium-sized; J gene: TRBJ2-7; CDR3 protein: CAWRNSEGVYEQYF
V gene: TRBV29-1; clone size: NA; J gene: TRBJ1-2; CDR3 protein: CSVEEHYGYTF
V gene: TRBV4-3; clone size: NA; J gene: TRBJ1-2; CDR3 protein: CASSRGQGVNYGYTF
V gene: TRBV2; clone size: medium-sized; J gene: TRBJ1-2; CDR3 protein: CASSPRGAYGYTF
V gene: TRBV7-2; clone size: NA; J gene: TRBJ2-5; CDR3 protein: CASSLRIAQGQTQYF